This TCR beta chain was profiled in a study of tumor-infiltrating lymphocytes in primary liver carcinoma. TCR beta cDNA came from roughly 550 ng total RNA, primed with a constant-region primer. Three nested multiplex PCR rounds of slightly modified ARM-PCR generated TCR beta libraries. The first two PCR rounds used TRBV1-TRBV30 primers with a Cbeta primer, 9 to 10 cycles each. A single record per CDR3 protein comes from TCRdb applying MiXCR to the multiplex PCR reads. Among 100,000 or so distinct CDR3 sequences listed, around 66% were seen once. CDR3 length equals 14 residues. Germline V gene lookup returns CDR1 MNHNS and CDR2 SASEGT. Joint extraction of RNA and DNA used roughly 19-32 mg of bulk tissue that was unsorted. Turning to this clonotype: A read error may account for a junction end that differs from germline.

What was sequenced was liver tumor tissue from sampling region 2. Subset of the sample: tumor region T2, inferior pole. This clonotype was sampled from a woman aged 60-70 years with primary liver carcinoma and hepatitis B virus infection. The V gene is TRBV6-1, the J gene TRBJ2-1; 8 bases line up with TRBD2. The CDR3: CASSEVGLGNEQFF. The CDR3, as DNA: TGTGCCAGCAGCGAAGTGGGACTAGGGAATGAGCAGTTCTTC.